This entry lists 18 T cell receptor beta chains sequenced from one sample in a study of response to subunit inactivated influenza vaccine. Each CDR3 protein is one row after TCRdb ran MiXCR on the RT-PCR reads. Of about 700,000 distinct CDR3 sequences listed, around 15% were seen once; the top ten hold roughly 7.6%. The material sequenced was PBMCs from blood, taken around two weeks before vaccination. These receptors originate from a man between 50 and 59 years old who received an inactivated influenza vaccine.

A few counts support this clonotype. CDR3 coding DNA: TGTGCCAGCAGCAGAAAGGTAGCGGGAGTCCACTCCTACGAGCAGTACTTC. This sequence encodes CASSRKVAGVHSYEQYF. The chain employs TRBV7-2 and TRBJ2-7, with TRBD2 matching 9 bases. V lost 5 bases and J lost 0; bases outside the gene matches: 11. Germline V gene sequence: CDR1 SGHTA, CDR2 FQGNSA. This CDR3 has 17 amino acids.

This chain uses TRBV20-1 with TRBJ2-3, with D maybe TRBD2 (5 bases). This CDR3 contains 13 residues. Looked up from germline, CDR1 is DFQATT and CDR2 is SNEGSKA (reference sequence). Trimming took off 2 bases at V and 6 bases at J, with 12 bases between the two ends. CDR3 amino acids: CSARPARGDTQYF. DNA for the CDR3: TGCAGTGCTAGACCCGCGCGAGGGGATACGCAGTATTTT.

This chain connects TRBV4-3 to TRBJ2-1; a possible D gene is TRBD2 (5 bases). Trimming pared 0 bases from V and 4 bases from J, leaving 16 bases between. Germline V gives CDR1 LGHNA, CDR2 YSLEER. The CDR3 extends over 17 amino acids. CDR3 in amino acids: CASSQDPPGRGYNEQFF. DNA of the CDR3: TGCGCCAGCAGCCAAGATCCACCGGGCCGCGGGTACAATGAGCAGTTCTTC.

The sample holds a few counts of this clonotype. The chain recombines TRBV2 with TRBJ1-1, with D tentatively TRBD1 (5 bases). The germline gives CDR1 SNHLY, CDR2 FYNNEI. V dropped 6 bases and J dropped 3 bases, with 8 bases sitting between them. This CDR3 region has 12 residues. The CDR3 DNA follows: TGTGCCAGCAGCGAACAGGACACTGAAGCTTTCTTT. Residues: CASSEQDTEAFF. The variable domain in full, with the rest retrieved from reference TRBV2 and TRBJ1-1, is EPEVTQTPSHQVTQMGQEVILRCVPISNHLYFYWYRQILGQKVEFLVSFYNNEISEKSEIFDDQFSVERPDGSNFTLKIRSTKLEDSAMYFCASSEQDTEAFFGQGTRLTVV.

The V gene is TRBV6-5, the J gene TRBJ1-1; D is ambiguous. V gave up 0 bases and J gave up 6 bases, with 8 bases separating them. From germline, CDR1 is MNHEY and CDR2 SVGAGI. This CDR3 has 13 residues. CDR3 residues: CASSYSMGSEAFF. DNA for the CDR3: TGTGCCAGCAGTTACTCGATGGGGTCTGAAGCTTTCTTT.

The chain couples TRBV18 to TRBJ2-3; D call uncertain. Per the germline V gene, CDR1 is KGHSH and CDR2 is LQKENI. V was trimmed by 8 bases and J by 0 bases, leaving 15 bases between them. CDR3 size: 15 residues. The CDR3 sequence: CASQYGYSSTDTQYF. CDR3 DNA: TGTGCCAGCCAGTACGGGTACTCTAGCACAGATACGCAGTATTTT.

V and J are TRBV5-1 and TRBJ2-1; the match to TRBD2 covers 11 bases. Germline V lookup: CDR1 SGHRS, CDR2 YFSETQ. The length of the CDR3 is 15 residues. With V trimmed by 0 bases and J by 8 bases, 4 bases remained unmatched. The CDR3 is CASSLVTSGADEQFF. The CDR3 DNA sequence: TGCGCCAGCAGCTTGGTGACTAGCGGGGCCGATGAGCAGTTCTTC.

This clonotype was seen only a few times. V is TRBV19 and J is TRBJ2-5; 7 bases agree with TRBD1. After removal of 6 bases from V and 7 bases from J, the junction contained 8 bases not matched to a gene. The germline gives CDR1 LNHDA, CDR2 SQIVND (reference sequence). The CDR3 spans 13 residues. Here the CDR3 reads CASRQQGRGTQYF. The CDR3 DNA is TGTGCCAGTAGGCAACAGGGGAGAGGGACCCAGTACTTC.

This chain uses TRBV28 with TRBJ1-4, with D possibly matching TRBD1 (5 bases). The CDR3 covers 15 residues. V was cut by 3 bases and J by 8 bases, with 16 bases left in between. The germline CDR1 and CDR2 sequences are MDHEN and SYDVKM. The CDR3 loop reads CASSFGSAGKEKLFF. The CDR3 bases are TGTGCCAGCAGTTTTGGTTCGGCAGGGAAAGAAAAACTGTTTTTT.

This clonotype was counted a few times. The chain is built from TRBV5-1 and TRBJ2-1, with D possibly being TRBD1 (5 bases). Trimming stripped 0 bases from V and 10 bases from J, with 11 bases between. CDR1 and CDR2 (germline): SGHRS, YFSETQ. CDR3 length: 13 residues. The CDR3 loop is CASSLESGYEQFF. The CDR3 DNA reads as TGCGCCAGCAGCTTGGAGTCAGGGTACGAGCAGTTCTTC.

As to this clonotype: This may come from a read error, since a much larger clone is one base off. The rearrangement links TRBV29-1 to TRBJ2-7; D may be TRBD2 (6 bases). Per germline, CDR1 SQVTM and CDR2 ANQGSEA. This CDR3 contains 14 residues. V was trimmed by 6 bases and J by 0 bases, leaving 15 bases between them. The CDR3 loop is CSVRSRGGSYEQYF. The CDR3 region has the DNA TGCAGCGTCCGCTCCCGGGGAGGCTCCTACGAGCAGTACTTC.

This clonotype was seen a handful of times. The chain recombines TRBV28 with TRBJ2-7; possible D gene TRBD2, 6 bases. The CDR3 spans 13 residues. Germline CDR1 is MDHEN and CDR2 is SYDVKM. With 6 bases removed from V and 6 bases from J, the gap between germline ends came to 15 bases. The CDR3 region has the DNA TGTGCCAGCAGATCAGGAGGGGTGGGCGAGCAGTACTTC. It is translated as CASRSGGVGEQYF.

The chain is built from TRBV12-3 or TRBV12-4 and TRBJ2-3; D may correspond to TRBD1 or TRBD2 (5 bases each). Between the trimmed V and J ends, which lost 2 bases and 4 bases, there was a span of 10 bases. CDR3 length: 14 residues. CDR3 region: CASSLWGSADTQYF. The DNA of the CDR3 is TGTGCCAGCAGTTTATGGGGGAGCGCAGATACGCAGTATTTT.

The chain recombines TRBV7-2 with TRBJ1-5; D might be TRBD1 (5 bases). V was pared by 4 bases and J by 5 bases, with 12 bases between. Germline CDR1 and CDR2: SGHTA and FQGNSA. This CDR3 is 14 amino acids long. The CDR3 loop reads CASSYTQGYQPQHF. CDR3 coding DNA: TGTGCCAGCAGCTATACTCAGGGATATCAGCCCCAGCATTTT.

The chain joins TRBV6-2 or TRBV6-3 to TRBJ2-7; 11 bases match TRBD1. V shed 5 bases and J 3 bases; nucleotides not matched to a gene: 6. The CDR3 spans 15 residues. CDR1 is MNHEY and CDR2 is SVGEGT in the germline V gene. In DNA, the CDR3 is TGTGCCAGCAGTGGCCCCGGGACAGGGGGCTACGAGCAGTACTTC. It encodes CASSGPGTGGYEQYF.

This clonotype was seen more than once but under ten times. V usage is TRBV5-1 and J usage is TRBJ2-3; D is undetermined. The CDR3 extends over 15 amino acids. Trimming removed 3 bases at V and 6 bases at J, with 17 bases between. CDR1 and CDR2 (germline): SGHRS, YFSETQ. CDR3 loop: CASSWKRVPGDTQYF. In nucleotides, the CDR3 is TGCGCCAGCAGCTGGAAACGGGTCCCCGGGGATACGCAGTATTTT.

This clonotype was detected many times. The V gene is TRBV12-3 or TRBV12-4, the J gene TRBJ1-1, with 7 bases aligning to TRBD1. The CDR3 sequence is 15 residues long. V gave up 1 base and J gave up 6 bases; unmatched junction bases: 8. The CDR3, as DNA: TGTGCCAGCAGTTTAGGTATTCAGGGGGGCGCTGAAGCTTTCTTT. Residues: CASSLGIQGGAEAFF.

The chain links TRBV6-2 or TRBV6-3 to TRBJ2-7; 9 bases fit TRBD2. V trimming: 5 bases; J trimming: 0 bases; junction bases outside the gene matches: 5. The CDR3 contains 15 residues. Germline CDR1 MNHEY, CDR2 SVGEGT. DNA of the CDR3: TGTGCCAGCAGTGGGGGACTAGCTCGCTCCTACGAGCAGTACTTC. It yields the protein CASSGGLARSYEQYF.